Described below is a single T cell receptor beta chain sequence and its context. What it binds is unknown. CDR1 and CDR2 (germline): GTSNPN, SVGIG (reference sequence). V trimming: 2 bases; J trimming: 4 bases; junction bases outside the gene matches: 3. This CDR3 spans 15 amino acids. Into CD45RA+ naive and CD45RA-negative memory subsets, the CD4+ cells were split. This record comes from a study of shared clonotypes between healthy human individuals. Sequencing was performed with immunoSEQ multiplex PCR; in TCRdb, only in-frame clones are kept and a portion is missing. Seen here are about 980,000 clones, about three quarters observed once, and the top ten hold over 1.3%. Notes on the study in general: Clonotypes that were shared across a handful of donors made up approximately 5% of naive CD4 clonotypes.

Source material: memory CD4+ T cells sorted from blood. Documented subset: CD45RA-negative fraction. The TCR comes from a man between 18 and 29 years old in good health. This chain connects TRBV30 to TRBJ2-1; 12 bases fit TRBD2. In DNA, the CDR3 is TGTGCCTGGAGTCCCCTAGCGGGAGGGTACAATGAGCAGTTCTTC. Its protein is CAWSPLAGGYNEQFF.